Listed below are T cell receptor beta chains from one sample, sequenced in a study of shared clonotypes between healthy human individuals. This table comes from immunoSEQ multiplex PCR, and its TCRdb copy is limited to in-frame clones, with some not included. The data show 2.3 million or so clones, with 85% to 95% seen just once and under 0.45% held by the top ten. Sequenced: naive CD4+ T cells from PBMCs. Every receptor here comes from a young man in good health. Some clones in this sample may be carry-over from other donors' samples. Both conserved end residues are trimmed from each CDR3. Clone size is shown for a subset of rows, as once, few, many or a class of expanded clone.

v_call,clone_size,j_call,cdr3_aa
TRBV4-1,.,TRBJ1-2,ASSPGEGASYGYT
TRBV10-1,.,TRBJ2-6,ASSESAGGYGANVLT
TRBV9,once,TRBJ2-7,ASSATSENYEQY
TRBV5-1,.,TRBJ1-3,ASSPGQAGNTIY
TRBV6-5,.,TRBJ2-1,ASKRTTYNEQF
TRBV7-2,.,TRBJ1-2,ASSSRAVYGYT
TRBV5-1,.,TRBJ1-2,ASSPGTNYGYT
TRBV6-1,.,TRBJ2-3,ASSEAGSGRGTQY
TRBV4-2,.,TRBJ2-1,ASSQRTSGGKNEQF
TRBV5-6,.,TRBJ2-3,ASSLGTSGTFTDTQY
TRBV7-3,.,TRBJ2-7,ASSSRGGYEQY
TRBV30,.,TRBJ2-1,AWSDLTSGSGNEQF
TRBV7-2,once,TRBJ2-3,ASSRYGVPRSTDTQY
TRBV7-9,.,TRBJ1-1,ASSLELGGTEAF
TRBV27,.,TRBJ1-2,ASSPTVLYGYT
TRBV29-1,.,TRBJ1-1,SVEGRLNTEAF
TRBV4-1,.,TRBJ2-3,ASSQGPGLASTDTQY
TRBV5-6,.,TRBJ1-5,ASSLAGTNQPQH
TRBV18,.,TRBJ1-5,ASSPSRGNQPQH
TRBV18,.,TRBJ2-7,ASSPPQGSSEQY
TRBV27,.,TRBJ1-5,ATARGTPRLFGQPQH
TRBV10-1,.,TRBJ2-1,ASSESAGLAYNEQF
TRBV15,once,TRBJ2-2,ATSRDFVEGNTGELF
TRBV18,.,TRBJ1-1,ASSSYRGQGEAF
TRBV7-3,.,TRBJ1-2,ASSLGTGGAGGYT
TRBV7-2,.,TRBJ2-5,ASSLAGQGAQETQY
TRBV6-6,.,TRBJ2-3,ASSPGTSGSVTQY